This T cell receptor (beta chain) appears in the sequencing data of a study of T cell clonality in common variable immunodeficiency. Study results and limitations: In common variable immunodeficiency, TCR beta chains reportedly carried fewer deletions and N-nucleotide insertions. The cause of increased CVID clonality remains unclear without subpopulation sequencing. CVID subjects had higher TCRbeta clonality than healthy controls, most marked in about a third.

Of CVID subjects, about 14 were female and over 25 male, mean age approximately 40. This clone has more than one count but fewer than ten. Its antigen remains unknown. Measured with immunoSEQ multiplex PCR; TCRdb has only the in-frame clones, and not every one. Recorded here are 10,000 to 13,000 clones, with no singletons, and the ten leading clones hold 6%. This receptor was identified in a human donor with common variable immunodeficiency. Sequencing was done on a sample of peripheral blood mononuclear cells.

CDR3 DNA, as far as it was read: TGTGCCAGCAGCTTTGGTAGCGTACCAGATACG. Protein sequence: CASSFGSVPDT. The entire CDR3 protein is CASSFGSVPDTQYF. This chain connects TRBV7-3 to TRBJ2-3, with a possible D match to TRBD2 (5 bases). The read terminates 3 residues before the CDR3 end, so the remaining end is supplied by the germline J gene. The germline V and J ends were trimmed by 3 bases and 4 bases, with 11 bases remaining between them. The length of the CDR3 is 14 residues. Germline CDR1 and CDR2: SGHTA and FQGTGA.